The present T cell receptor (beta chain) was sequenced within a study of OX40 agonist ivuxolimab in advanced cancers. This clone came up a few times. Trimming removed 0 bases at V and 10 bases at J, with 7 bases between. The CDR3 covers 12 residues. Germline loops: CDR1 MGHDK, CDR2 SYGVNS. Libraries were prepared by immunoSEQ multiplex PCR; TCRdb keeps only in-frame clonotypes and omits some of them. The sample shows tens of thousands of clones, about 85% of them seen only once. The TCR sequence derives from an adult with an advanced solid tumor such as melanoma, head and neck, liver or kidney cancer. The rearrangement links TRBV25-1 to TRBJ2-1; D not certain. The material sequenced was CD4+ or CD8+ T cells sorted from blood, taken in a trial of the OX40 agonist ivuxolimab. DNA of the CDR3: TGTGCCAGCAGTGAATACGGGCCCGAGCAGTTCTTC. Amino acids: CASSEYGPEQFF.